A selection of T cell receptor beta chains follows, all from one sample in a study of CD8 T cells in ankylosing spondylitis. MiXCR was run by TCRdb on the 5' RACE reads, yielding one entry per CDR3 protein. The sample includes 200,000 to 250,000 distinct CDR3 sequences, about 10% of them seen just once. Sequencing input: blood, either unsorted or a sorted T cell fraction (not recorded which). The source of these receptors is a male donor with ankylosing spondylitis or in good health (not recorded which). Each CDR3 is given with its conserved first and last residue. The D gene is left open where the match is weak. Clone sizes are given selectively: once, few, many, or a class where the clone is expanded.

J,V,D,size,CDR3,DNA
TRBJ2-1,TRBV12-3/TRBV12-4,.,few,CASSYDGEQFF,TGTGCCAGCAGCTACGATGGGGAGCAGTTCTTC
TRBJ2-4,TRBV28,.,many,CASSPNGLAKNIQYF,TGTGCCAGCAGCCCCAATGGGCTAGCCAAAAACATTCAGTACTTC
TRBJ2-5,TRBV29-1,.,many,CSAVSGDRVLQETQYF,TGCAGCGCGGTCAGCGGAGATCGAGTATTACAAGAGACCCAGTACTTC
TRBJ2-3,TRBV10-3,.,.,CAISESRWGENTQYF,TGTGCCATCAGTGAGTCGAGATGGGGTGAGAACACGCAGTATTTT
TRBJ2-1,TRBV12-3/TRBV12-4,.,few,CASILGTALYNEQFF,TGTGCCAGCATCCTGGGTACGGCTCTCTACAATGAGCAGTTCTTC
TRBJ1-2,TRBV5-1,.,once,CANSLAGGSWEPNNVYGYTF,TGCGCCAACAGCTTGGCCGGAGGGAGTTGGGAACCCAATAATGTTTATGGCTACACCTTC
TRBJ2-7,TRBV27,.,few,CASSYYTGDEQYF,TGTGCCAGCAGTTATTACACTGGGGACGAGCAGTACTTC
TRBJ2-3,TRBV5-6,TRBD1,.,CASSGIGTADTQYF,TGTGCCAGCAGCGGAATCGGGACAGCCGATACGCAGTATTTT
TRBJ2-3,TRBV20-1,.,many,CSAPTPEMRDTQYF,TGCAGTGCTCCAACTCCCGAGATGCGCGATACGCAGTATTTT
TRBJ1-2,TRBV6-1,.,many,CASSRTVTTTGYTF,TGTGCCAGCAGCCGGACAGTCACGACTACTGGCTACACCTTC
TRBJ2-3,TRBV7-2,.,.,CASSLFDISADTQYF,TGTGCCAGCAGCTTATTTGATATTAGCGCAGATACGCAGTATTTT
TRBJ1-4,TRBV20-1,.,many,CSARDSSLGLFF,TGCAGTGCTCGAGACAGCAGCCTAGGACTGTTTTTT
TRBJ2-3,TRBV5-1,TRBD1,many,CASSSLRQGSDTQYF,TGCGCCAGCAGCTCCCTAAGACAGGGGTCGGATACGCAGTATTTT
TRBJ2-2,TRBV25-1,.,many,CASSGLTGELFF,TGTGCCAGCAGTGGACTTACCGGGGAGCTGTTTTTT
TRBJ1-2,TRBV4-1,TRBD1,few,CASSQSWTGMRNYGYTF,TGCGCCAGCAGCCAAAGTTGGACAGGGATGCGGAACTATGGCTACACCTTC
TRBJ2-2,TRBV29-1,TRBD1,many,CSVDSDRGPTGELFF,TGCAGCGTCGATTCAGACAGGGGACCCACCGGGGAGCTGTTTTTT
TRBJ1-5,TRBV5-6,TRBD1,many,CASSLEGQVQPQHF,TGTGCCAGCAGCTTGGAGGGACAGGTCCAGCCCCAGCATTTT
TRBJ2-1,TRBV5-4,TRBD1,many,CASSSDRGLNEQFF,TGTGCCAGCAGCTCGGACAGGGGGCTTAATGAGCAGTTCTTC
TRBJ1-4,TRBV5-1,.,many,CASSLGPEGEKLFF,TGCGCCAGCAGCTTGGGACCCGAAGGCGAAAAACTGTTTTTT
TRBJ2-3,TRBV7-2,.,many,CASSLEFSDTQYF,TGTGCCAGCAGCTTAGAGTTTTCGGATACGCAGTATTTT
TRBJ1-1,TRBV20-1,TRBD1,many,CSSGTGATEAFF,TGCAGCTCCGGGACAGGAGCTACTGAAGCTTTCTTT
TRBJ1-1,TRBV2,.,few,CASSEGSGGAFF,TGTGCCAGCAGTGAAGGGTCCGGAGGAGCTTTCTTT
TRBJ2-3,TRBV29-1,.,many,CSVVNTDTQYF,TGCAGCGTGGTTAACACAGATACGCAGTATTTT
TRBJ2-5,TRBV28,.,many,CASTDRTLLETQYF,TGTGCCAGCACCGATAGGACCCTTTTAGAGACCCAGTACTTC
TRBJ2-2,TRBV6-4,.,many,CASSGILFTGELFF,TGTGCCAGCAGTGGAATTTTGTTCACCGGGGAGCTGTTTTTT
TRBJ1-1,TRBV7-3,.,few,CASSSGVFGSEAFF,TGTGCCAGCAGCTCGGGGGTTTTTGGGTCTGAAGCTTTCTTT
TRBJ2-2,TRBV7-9,TRBD1,.,CASSRQGRIYTGELFF,TGTGCCAGCAGTCGACAGGGGCGAATTTACACCGGGGAGCTGTTTTTT
TRBJ2-1,TRBV10-3,.,.,CAISGTPGNEQFF,TGTGCCATCAGTGGGACTCCAGGCAATGAGCAGTTCTTC